This TCR beta chain was recorded in a study of OX40 agonist ivuxolimab in advanced cancers. V lost 0 bases and J lost 4, with 7 bases in between. This CDR3 spans 14 amino acids. Germline V CDR1 and CDR2: SGHAT, FQNNGV. Systemic immunosuppression or autoimmune disease history was grounds to exclude patients. Libraries were prepared by immunoSEQ multiplex PCR; TCRdb keeps only in-frame clonotypes and omits some of them. There are 40,000 or so clones in the sample; approximately 86% occur only once, and 15% to 20% lies in the top ten. The specimen comprised CD4+ or CD8+ T cells sorted from blood, sampled in a trial of the OX40 agonist ivuxolimab. The source of this sequence is an adult with an advanced solid tumor such as melanoma, head and neck, liver or kidney cancer. V gene TRBV11-2 combines with J gene TRBJ2-1; no firm D call. CDR3 protein: CASSLDYRYNEQFF. As DNA, the CDR3 is TGTGCCAGCAGCTTAGATTACAGATACAATGAGCAGTTCTTC.